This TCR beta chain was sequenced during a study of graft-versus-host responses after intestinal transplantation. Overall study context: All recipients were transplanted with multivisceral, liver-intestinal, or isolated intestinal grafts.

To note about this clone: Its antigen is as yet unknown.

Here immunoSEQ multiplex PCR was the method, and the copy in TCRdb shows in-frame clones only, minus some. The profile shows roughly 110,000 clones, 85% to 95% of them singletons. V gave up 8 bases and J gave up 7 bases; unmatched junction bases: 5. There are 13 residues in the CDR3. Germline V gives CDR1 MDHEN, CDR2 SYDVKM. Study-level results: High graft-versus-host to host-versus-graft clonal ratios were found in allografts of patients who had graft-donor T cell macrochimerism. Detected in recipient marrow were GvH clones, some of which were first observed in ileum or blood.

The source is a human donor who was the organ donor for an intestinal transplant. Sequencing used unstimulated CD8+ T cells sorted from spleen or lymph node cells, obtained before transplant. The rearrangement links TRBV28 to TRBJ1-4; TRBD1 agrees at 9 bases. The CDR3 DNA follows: TGTGCCAGCTCCCGGACAGGGGTTGAAAAACTGTTTTTT. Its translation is CASSRTGVEKLFF.